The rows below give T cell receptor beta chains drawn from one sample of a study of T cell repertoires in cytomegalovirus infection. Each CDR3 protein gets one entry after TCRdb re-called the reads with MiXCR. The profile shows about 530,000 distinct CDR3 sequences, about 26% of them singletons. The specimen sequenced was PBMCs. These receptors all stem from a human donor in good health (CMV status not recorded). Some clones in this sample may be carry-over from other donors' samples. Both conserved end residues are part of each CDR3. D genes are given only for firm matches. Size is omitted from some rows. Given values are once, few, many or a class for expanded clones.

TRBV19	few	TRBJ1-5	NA	TGTGCCAGTAGTATCGACCGGGGGCGGGATCAGCCCCAGCATTTT	CASSIDRGRDQPQHF
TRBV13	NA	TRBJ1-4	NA	TGTGCCAGCAGCCCTCGACAGGATGGTAAACTGTTTTTT	CASSPRQDGKLFF
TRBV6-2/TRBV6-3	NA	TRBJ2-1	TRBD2	TGTGCCAGCAGTTACCGAATTGCGGGAGAGTACAATGAGCAGTTCTTC	CASSYRIAGEYNEQFF
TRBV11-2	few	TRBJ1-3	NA	TGTGCCAGCAGCCCCCGGACGGTGAGCTCTGGAAACACCATATATTTT	CASSPRTVSSGNTIYF
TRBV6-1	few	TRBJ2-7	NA	TGTGCCAGCGTCGGAAACACCTACGAGCAGTACTTC	CASVGNTYEQYF
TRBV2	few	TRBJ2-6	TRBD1	TGTGCCAGCAGCTTACTAAGACAGGGAGTTCTTTCTGGGGCCAACGTCCTGACTTTC	CASSLLRQGVLSGANVLTF
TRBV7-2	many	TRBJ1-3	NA	TGTGCCAGCAGCTATCGCGTCGGCTTCTCTGGAAACACCATATATTTT	CASSYRVGFSGNTIYF
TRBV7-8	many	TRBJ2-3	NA	TGTGCCAGCAGCTGGGGAGCCGTGTTAGATACGCAGTATTTT	CASSWGAVLDTQYF
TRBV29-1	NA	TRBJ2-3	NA	TGCAGCGGTTCTGGGGCAGGTACGCAGTATTTT	CSGSGAGTQYF
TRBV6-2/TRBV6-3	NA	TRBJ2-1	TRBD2	TGTGCCAGCAGTTACCAGATGGGGGGGGATGAGCAGTTCTTC	CASSYQMGGDEQFF
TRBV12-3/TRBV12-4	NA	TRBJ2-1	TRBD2	TGTGCCGGCAGTCCAACTAGCGGGAGTATAGGGGAGCAGTTCTTC	CAGSPTSGSIGEQFF
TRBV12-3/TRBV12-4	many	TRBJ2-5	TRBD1	TGTGCCAGCGGACAGGGGGCTCGGGAGACCCAGTACTTC	CASGQGARETQYF
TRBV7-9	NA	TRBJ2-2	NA	TGTGCCAGCAGCTTAAGGAGCAGCCGATTTCCTTCGAACACCGGGGAGCTGTTTTTT	CASSLRSSRFPSNTGELFF
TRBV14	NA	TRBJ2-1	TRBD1	TGTGCCAGCAGCCAAGTACAGGGGGTCTTTTCGAGCTCCTACAATGAGCAGTTCTTC	CASSQVQGVFSSSYNEQFF
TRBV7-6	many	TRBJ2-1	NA	TGTGCCAGCAGCTCCCAGTCTCGGGAGCAGTTCTTC	CASSSQSREQFF
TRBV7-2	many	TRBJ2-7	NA	TGTGCCAGCAGCTTAGGGGCCCAATCTTTC	CASSLGAQSF
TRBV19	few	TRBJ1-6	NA	TGTGCCAGTAGTAGTCCGGGCAGGGCGGATAATTCACCCCTCCACTTT	CASSSPGRADNSPLHF
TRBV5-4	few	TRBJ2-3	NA	TGTGCCAGCAGCTTAGCCGGGGTAAGCGCCGCAGATACGCAGTATTTT	CASSLAGVSAADTQYF
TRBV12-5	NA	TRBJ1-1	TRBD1	TGTGCTAGTGGTTCCACGCAGGGGGGTGGAACTGAAGCTTTCTTT	CASGSTQGGGTEAFF
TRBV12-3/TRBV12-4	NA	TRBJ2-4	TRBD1	TGTGCCAGCAGTTTGGACAGGGGCCCTATTCTAGCCAAAAACATTCAGTACTTC	CASSLDRGPILAKNIQYF
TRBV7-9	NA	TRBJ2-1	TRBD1	TGTGCCAGCAGCTCGGCCGGGACAGGGCACACTGAGCAGTTCTTC	CASSSAGTGHTEQFF
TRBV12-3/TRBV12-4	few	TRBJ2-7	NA	TGTGCCAGCAGCGAGGGGGGCGGGAGTTACGAGCAGTACTTC	CASSEGGGSYEQYF
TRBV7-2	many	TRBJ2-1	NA	TGTGCCAGCAGCTTAATGAACAGCGCAAATGAGCAGTTCTTC	CASSLMNSANEQFF
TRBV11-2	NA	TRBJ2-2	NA	TGTGCCAGCAGCTTAGATAGCGGATGGAATGAGCTGTTTTTT	CASSLDSGWNELFF
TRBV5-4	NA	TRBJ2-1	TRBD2	TGTGCCAGCAGCTGGGGGGGGTTCCGTAGCGGTAACAATGAGCAGTTCTTC	CASSWGGFRSGNNEQFF
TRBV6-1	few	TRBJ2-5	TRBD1	TGTGCCAGCAGCGCCCAGACAGGGGGCGCAGAGACCCAGTACTTC	CASSAQTGGAETQYF
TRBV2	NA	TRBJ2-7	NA	TGTGCCAGCAGTGAACTAGACGGGAACTACGAGCAGTACTTC	CASSELDGNYEQYF
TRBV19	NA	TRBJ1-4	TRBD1	TGTGCCAGTAGTATAGACTGGACAGGAGTTTGGGAAAAACTGTTTTTT	CASSIDWTGVWEKLFF
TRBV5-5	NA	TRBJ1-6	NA	TGTGCCAGCAGCTTGAAGCCGTCACATAATTCACCCCTCCACTTT	CASSLKPSHNSPLHF
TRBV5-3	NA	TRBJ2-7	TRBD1	TGTGCCAGCAGCTTCCCCAGGGGGATTATCTACGAGCAGTACTTC	CASSFPRGIIYEQYF